The 22 T cell receptor beta chains below were found in one sample sequenced in a study of CD8+ T cells in alopecia areata. The authors extracted RNA and reverse transcribed it into cDNA as the sequencing template. Profiled with immunoSEQ multiplex PCR; TCRdb holds only in-frame clones, not every one. The sample comprises around 150,000 clones, around three fifths of which are singletons, and approximately 0.9% rests with the top ten. As to treatment: oral pan-JAK inhibitor, 5-10 mg twice daily. This sample comprised CD4+ T cells sorted from blood, obtained at week 4, from a patient treated with tofacitinib. These receptor sequences come from a human donor with alopecia areata.

The J gene is TRBJ1-1, the V gene TRBV6-5, with D perhaps matching TRBD1 (6 bases). The CDR3 is 15 amino acids. Trimming removed 0 bases from V and 7 bases from J, with 15 bases in between. Germline V lookup: CDR1 MNHEY, CDR2 SVGAGI. The CDR3 protein is CASSYSRQGKGEAFF. CDR3 DNA sequence: TGTGCCAGCAGTTACTCGCGGCAGGGGAAGGGTGAAGCTTTCTTT.

This clone was counted between two and nine times. V is TRBV11-2 and J is TRBJ1-5, with D uncertain. There are 13 residues in the CDR3. Germline V gene lookup returns CDR1 SGHAT and CDR2 FQNNGV. The V gene lost 2 bases and the J gene lost 5 bases, with 7 bases spanning the gap. The CDR3 bases are TGTGCCAGCAGCTTAACAGATTATCAGCCCCAGCATTTT. Its protein is CASSLTDYQPQHF. The whole variable domain, remainder taken from reference TRBV11-2 and TRBJ1-5, is EAGVAQSPRYKIIEKRQSVAFWCNPISGHATLYWYQQILGQGPKLLIQFQNNGVVDDSQLPKDRFSAERLKGVDSTLKIQPAKLEDSAVYLCASSLTDYQPQHFGDGTRLSIL.

This rearrangement joins TRBV6-5 to TRBJ2-5; no firm D call. The CDR3 contains 13 residues. Trimming took 5 bases from V and 5 from J, leaving 12 bases between them. In germline, CDR1 is MNHEY, CDR2 SVGAGI. Here the CDR3 reads CASSPANRETQYF. DNA of the CDR3: TGTGCCAGCAGTCCGGCAAATAGGGAGACCCAGTACTTC.

This clone has a handful of counts. The genes are TRBV6-1 and TRBJ2-1; TRBD2 agrees at 12 bases. V was pared by 8 bases and J by 3 bases, with 2 bases of the junction left unmatched. This CDR3 has 14 residues. CDR1 and CDR2 from the germline V gene are MNHNS and SASEGT. The DNA for the CDR3 is TGTGCCAGCCGGACTAGCGGGGACTACAATGAGCAGTTCTTC. Protein: CASRTSGDYNEQFF.

This sequence joins TRBV29-1 and TRBJ2-1; D ambiguous. Trimming shortened V by 2 bases and J by 8 bases, and 13 bases separated the two germline ends. Germline V gene data show CDR1 as SQVTM and CDR2 as ANQGSEA. The CDR3 sequence is 13 residues long. In nucleotides, the CDR3 is TGCAGCGTTGAACCTAGTCATATCGATGAGCAGTTCTTC. Translation gives CSVEPSHIDEQFF.

The DNA of the CDR3 is TGCGCCAGCAGCTTGTCACCTAAGGGACTTCTCCAAGAGACCCAGTACTTC. It encodes CASSLSPKGLLQETQYF. The chain links TRBV5-1 to TRBJ2-5, with D maybe TRBD2 (6 bases). V lost 1 base and J lost 1, with 17 bases in between. The CDR3 is 17 amino acids. Germline assignment: CDR1 SGHRS and CDR2 YFSETQ.

The chain links TRBV30 to TRBJ1-4; D not certain. The CDR3 has 14 residues. The ends were cut back, 0 bases at V and 12 bases at J, with 17 bases in the middle. CDR1 GTSNPN and CDR2 SVGIG come from the germline V gene (reference sequence). DNA for the CDR3: TGTGCCTGGAGTGTATCGGTAAAACTGACGGAACTGTTTTTT. This sequence encodes CAWSVSVKLTELFF.

The gene calls are TRBV30 and TRBJ1-5; D is undetermined. The CDR3 sequence is 14 residues long. The V gene's germline CDR1 is GTSNPN and CDR2 SVGIG (reference sequence). The V end was cut by 3 bases, the J end by 0 bases, with 9 bases between. This CDR3 is CAWRERDSNQPQHF. For the CDR3, the DNA is TGTGCCTGGAGAGAGAGAGATAGCAATCAGCCCCAGCATTTT.

V gene TRBV5-1 combines with J gene TRBJ2-7; D might be TRBD1 (6 bases). Trimming removed 3 bases from V and 5 bases from J, with 12 bases in between. CDR3 length equals 13 residues. Germline V gives CDR1 SGHRS, CDR2 YFSETQ. Here the CDR3 reads CASSYRQDNEQYF. The CDR3 DNA reads TGCGCCAGCAGCTATCGACAGGACAACGAGCAGTACTTC.

V is TRBV27 and J is TRBJ1-2, with 8 bases aligning to TRBD1. Trimming cost V 5 bases and J 3 bases; bases outside gene matches: 8. The germline CDR1 and CDR2 sequences are MNHEY and SMNVEV (reference sequence). The CDR3 is 15 amino acids. The CDR3 nucleotides are TGTGCCAGCAGTCCGTGGACAGGGTTCGACTATGGCTACACCTTC. It codes for CASSPWTGFDYGYTF.

The rearrangement joins TRBV6-1 to TRBJ1-5; D is unresolved. The CDR3 sequence is 14 residues long. Germline V gene lookup returns CDR1 MNHNS and CDR2 SASEGT. V was shortened by 2 bases and J by 0 bases, with 5 bases between the two germline ends. The CDR3 DNA sequence: TGTGCCAGCAGTGAAACAAATAGCAATCAGCCCCAGCATTTT. Translation: CASSETNSNQPQHF.

The gene calls are TRBV25-1 and TRBJ2-4; unclear D gene. Germline assignment: CDR1 MGHDK and CDR2 SYGVNS. There are 14 residues in the CDR3. The V and J ends lost 6 bases and 0 bases respectively, with 9 bases between them. Written as DNA, the CDR3 is TGTGCCAGCAGGGACGCCTTAGCCAAAAACATTCAGTACTTC. Protein: CASRDALAKNIQYF. The full variable domain, in which reference TRBV25-1 and TRBJ2-4 provide the parts outside the CDR3, is EADIYQTPRYLVIGTGKKITLECSQTMGHDKMYWYQQDPGMELHLIHYSYGVNSTEKGDLSSESTVSRIRTEHFPLTLESARPSHTSQYLCASRDALAKNIQYFGAGTRLSVL.

This chain uses TRBV4-2 with TRBJ1-2, with D possibly matching TRBD1 (6 bases). From germline, CDR1 is LGHNA and CDR2 YNFKEQ. V dropped 6 bases and J dropped 2 bases, with 19 bases sitting between them. This CDR3 is 16 amino acids long. CDR3 in amino acids: CASRQSEGGLNYGYTF. The CDR3 coding sequence is TGTGCCAGCAGACAAAGCGAGGGGGGACTAAACTATGGCTACACCTTC.

The chain combines TRBV6-6 with TRBJ2-7, with a tentative D call TRBD2 (6 bases). Germline V gene data show CDR1 as MNHNY and CDR2 as SVGAGI (reference sequence). CDR3 size: 13 residues. Trimming took 7 bases from V and 0 from J, leaving 10 bases between them. The CDR3 DNA is TGTGCCAGCACAAGGGACTCCTCCTACGAGCAGTACTTC. Translating gives CASTRDSSYEQYF.

V is TRBV7-4 and J is TRBJ2-3; D remains unclear. The germline V gene has CDR1 SGHVT and CDR2 SQSDAQ. The germline V and J ends were trimmed by 5 bases and 5 bases, with 20 bases remaining between them. The CDR3 is 16 amino acids. CDR3 DNA: TGTGCCAGCAGCATCCCTCAAAGGGTATCCCAAGATACGCAGTATTTT. Translated, it gives CASSIPQRVSQDTQYF.

As regards this clone: At one end the junction does not follow the germline gene, possibly because of a read error. The V gene is TRBV30, the J gene TRBJ1-6; maybe TRBD1 (5 bases). The CDR3 length is 13 residues. Germline V CDR1 and CDR2: GTSNPN, SVGIG (reference sequence). The CDR3 loop is CAGSRGSNSPLHF. The CDR3 nucleotides read TGTGCCGGGAGTCGGGGGAGTAATTCACCCCTCCACTTT.

The V and J genes are TRBV29-1 and TRBJ2-2, with 7 bases that match TRBD2. Losses at the gene ends were 7 bases for V and 4 bases for J; bases not matched to a gene: 3. Germline V gene sequence: CDR1 SQVTM, CDR2 ANQGSEA. CDR3 length: 12 amino acids. CDR3 loop: CSGTGGTGELFF. The CDR3 nucleotides read TGCAGCGGTACGGGGGGCACCGGGGAGCTGTTTTTT.

The CDR3 loop reads CASSPGRSRYNEQFF. DNA for the CDR3: TGTGCCAGCAGCCCGGGACGCTCGAGGTACAATGAGCAGTTCTTC. The chain has TRBV7-9 and TRBJ2-1; D may be TRBD1 or TRBD2 (5 bases each). Looked up from germline, CDR1 is SEHNR and CDR2 is FQNEAQ (reference sequence). V lost 5 bases and J 4 bases, leaving 15 bases between the germline ends. The CDR3 has 15 amino acids.

This clone was detected once. The chain is built from TRBV12-5 and TRBJ2-5, with D uncertain. The CDR3 covers 16 residues. The ends were cut back, 4 bases at V and 1 base at J, with 16 bases in the middle. CDR1 and CDR2 from the germline V gene are LGHNT and FRNRAP. CDR3 amino acids: CASGSRAKGSQETQYF. The CDR3 region has the DNA TGTGCTAGTGGTTCCCGCGCGAAGGGTTCCCAAGAGACCCAGTACTTC.

A remark on this clone: This specimen includes other DNA sequences encoding the same CDR3. The chain carries TRBV30 and TRBJ2-7, with D possibly matching TRBD2 (5 bases). Germline loops: CDR1 GTSNPN, CDR2 SVGIG (reference sequence). This CDR3 spans 12 amino acids. Trimming left V 3 bases short and J 0 bases short, with 6 bases between. The CDR3 loop reads CAWRGSSYEQYF. As DNA, the CDR3 is TGTGCCTGGAGAGGGAGCTCCTACGAGCAGTACTTC.

This clone was seen a few times. The chain couples TRBV7-2 to TRBJ1-2; D ambiguous. There are 11 residues in the CDR3. Trimming left V 4 bases short and J 7 bases short, with 7 bases between. Germline V CDR1 and CDR2: SGHTA, FQGNSA. This CDR3 reads CASSSGPGYTF. In DNA form, the CDR3 reads TGTGCCAGCAGCTCAGGACCTGGCTACACCTTC.

This rearrangement joins TRBV5-1 to TRBJ2-5, with D perhaps matching TRBD1 (5 bases). Trimming shortened V by 1 base and J by 3 bases, and 10 bases separated the two germline ends. The germline CDR1 and CDR2 sequences are SGHRS and YFSETQ. The CDR3 has 14 amino acids. The CDR3 loop is CASSLSRAEETQYF. In nucleotides, the CDR3 is TGCGCCAGCAGCTTGAGCAGGGCGGAAGAGACCCAGTACTTC.